The T cell receptor (beta chain) described here comes from a study of vaccination effects on CD4 cells after COVID-19. Study in general: Prior to sequencing, the ViraFEST assay stimulated PBMC with viral peptide pools, which expanded the antigen-specific CD4+ T cells. Post-vaccine specimens arrived a median 72 days past the second dose.

Scientists isolated CD4+ T cells after a roughly nine-day culture period ended. Participants completed two doses of the BNT162b2 or mRNA-1273 vaccine. Each vaccine recipient was nucleocapsid antibody negative and had no prior SARS-CoV-2 infection. In the cultures, half the medium was exchanged for IL-2 medium on days 3 and 7. Clones were read by immunoSEQ multiplex PCR, and TCRdb kept only the in-frame ones, dropping some. This table has about 40,000 clones, more than 65% appearing once. To note about this clone: What it recognizes is unknown.

Germline V gene data show CDR1 as SQVTM and CDR2 as ANQGSEA. This CDR3 region has 13 residues. Trimming removed 1 base at V and 7 bases at J, with 13 bases between. The material was CD4+ T cells from PBMCs cultured without peptide, obtained after COVID-19 vaccination. J is TRBJ1-2 and V is TRBV29-1; D perhaps matches TRBD1 (5 bases). The source is a human donor who received a COVID-19 vaccine. The CDR3 bases are TGCAGCGTTGAAGGGGACGTAAGGGGTGGCTACACCTTC. This sequence encodes CSVEGDVRGGYTF.